This T cell receptor beta chain was sequenced in a study of cytomegalovirus exposure and HLA in healthy donors. Whole-study findings and limits: Diagnosis of cytomegalovirus status made by the classifier reportedly showed high specificity and sensitivity. According to a subsequent analysis, TCR clusters identified in the first cohort showed a tendency to co-occur across the approximately 120 validation repertoires. Specificity of three CMV-associated chains for CMV antigens was verified in vitro. Overall, around 160 TCR beta chains were annotated as cytomegalovirus-associated.

The CDR3 consists of 14 residues. The germline CDR1 and CDR2 sequences are LGHNT and FRNRAP. The V gene end was trimmed by 4 bases and the J gene end by 4 bases; junction bases not matched to a gene: 3. Remarks on this clone: No antigen is known for it.

This table comes from immunoSEQ multiplex PCR, and its TCRdb copy is limited to in-frame clones, with some not included. The sample includes 150,000 to 200,000 clones, under 95% of them seen just once. This rearrangement joins TRBV12-5 to TRBJ2-1, with TRBD2 matching 8 bases. The sequence derives from a woman aged 18 to 35 in good health and CMV-seropositive. Sequencing input: PBMCs. The CDR3, as DNA: TGTGCTAGTGGTTCCCGACTAGCGTACAATGAGCAGTTCTTC. As protein: CASGSRLAYNEQFF.